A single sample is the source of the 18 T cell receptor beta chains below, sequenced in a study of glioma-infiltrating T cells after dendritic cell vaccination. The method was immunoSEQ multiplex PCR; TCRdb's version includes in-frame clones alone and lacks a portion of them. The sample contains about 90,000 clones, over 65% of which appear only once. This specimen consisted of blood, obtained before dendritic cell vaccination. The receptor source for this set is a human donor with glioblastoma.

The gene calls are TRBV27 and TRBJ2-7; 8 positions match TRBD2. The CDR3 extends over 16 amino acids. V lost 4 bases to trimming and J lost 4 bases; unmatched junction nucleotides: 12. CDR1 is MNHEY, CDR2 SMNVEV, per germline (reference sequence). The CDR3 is CASSYLGSGRAYEQYF. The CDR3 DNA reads TGTGCCAGCAGTTATCTGGGGAGCGGGAGAGCGTACGAGCAGTACTTC.

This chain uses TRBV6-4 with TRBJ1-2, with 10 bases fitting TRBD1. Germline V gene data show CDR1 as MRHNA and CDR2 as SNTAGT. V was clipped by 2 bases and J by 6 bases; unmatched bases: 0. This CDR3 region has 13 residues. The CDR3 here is CASSDGTGDGYTF. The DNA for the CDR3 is TGTGCCAGCAGTGACGGGACAGGGGATGGCTACACCTTC.

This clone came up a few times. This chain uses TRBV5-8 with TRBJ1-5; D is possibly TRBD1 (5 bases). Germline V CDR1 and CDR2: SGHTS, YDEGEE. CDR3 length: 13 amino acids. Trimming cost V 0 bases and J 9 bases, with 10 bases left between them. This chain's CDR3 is CASSLARVGPQHF. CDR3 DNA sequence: TGTGCCAGCAGCTTGGCCAGGGTGGGGCCCCAGCATTTT.

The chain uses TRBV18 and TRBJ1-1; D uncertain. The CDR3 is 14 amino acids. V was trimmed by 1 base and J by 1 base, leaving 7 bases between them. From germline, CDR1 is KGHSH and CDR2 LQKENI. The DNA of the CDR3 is TGTGCCAGCTCACCACGGGCCGGGAACACTGAAGCTTTCTTT. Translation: CASSPRAGNTEAFF. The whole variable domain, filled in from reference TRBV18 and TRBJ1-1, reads NAGVMQNPRHLVRRRGQEARLRCSPMKGHSHVYWYRQLPEEGLKFMVYLQKENIIDESGMPKERFSAEFPKEGPSILRIQQVVRGDSAAYFCASSPRAGNTEAFFGQGTRLTVV.

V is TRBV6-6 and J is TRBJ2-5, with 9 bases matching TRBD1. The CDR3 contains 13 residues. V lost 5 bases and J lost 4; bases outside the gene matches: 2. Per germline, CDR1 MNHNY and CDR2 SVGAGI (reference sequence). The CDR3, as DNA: TGTGCCAGCAGTACGGACAGGGGAGAGACCCAGTACTTC. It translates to CASSTDRGETQYF.

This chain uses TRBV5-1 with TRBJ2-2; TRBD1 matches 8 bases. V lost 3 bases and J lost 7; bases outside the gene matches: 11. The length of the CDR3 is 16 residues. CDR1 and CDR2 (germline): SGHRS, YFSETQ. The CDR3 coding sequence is TGCGCCAGCAGCTACCAGGGGGCAATCGAGCGCGGGGAGCTGTTTTTT. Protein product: CASSYQGAIERGELFF.

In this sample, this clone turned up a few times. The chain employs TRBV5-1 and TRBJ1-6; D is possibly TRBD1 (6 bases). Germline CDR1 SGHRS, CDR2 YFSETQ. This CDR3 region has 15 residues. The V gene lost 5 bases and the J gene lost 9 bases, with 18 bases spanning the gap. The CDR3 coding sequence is TGCGCCAGCAGGCCAGGGGAGGGGTCGGGTTCACCCCTCCACTTT. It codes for CASRPGEGSGSPLHF.

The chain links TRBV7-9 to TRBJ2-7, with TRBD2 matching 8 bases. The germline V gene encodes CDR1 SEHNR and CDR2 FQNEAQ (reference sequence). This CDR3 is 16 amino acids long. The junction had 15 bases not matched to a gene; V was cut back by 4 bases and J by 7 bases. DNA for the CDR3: TGTGCCAGCAGCTCGTTCTCCATAGCGGGAACGGGGGAGCAGTACTTC. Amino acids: CASSSFSIAGTGEQYF.

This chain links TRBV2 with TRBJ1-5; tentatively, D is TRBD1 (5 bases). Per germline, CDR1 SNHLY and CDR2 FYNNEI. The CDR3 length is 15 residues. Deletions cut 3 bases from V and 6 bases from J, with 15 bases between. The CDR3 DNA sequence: TGTGCCAGCAGTGAGGGGCCAGGGTCGATTCAGCCCCAGCATTTT. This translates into CASSEGPGSIQPQHF.

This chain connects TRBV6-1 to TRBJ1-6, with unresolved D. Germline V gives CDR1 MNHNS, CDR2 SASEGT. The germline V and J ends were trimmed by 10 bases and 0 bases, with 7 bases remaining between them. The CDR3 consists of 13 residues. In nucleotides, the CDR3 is TGTGCCACAGGTCCCTCCTATAATTCACCCCTCCACTTT. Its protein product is CATGPSYNSPLHF.

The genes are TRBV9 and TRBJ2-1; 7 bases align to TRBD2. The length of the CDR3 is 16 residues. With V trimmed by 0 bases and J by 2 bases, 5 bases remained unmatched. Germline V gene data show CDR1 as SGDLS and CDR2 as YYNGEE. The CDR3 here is CASSVGSSGAYNEQFF. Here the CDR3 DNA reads TGTGCCAGCAGCGTAGGGTCTAGCGGTGCCTACAATGAGCAGTTCTTC.

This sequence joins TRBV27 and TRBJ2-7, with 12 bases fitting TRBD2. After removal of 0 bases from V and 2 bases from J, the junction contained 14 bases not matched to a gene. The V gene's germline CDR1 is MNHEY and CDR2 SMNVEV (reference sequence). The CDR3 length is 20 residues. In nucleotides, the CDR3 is TGTGCCAGCAGTTTATCATATCACCTCCTAGCGGGAGGGAGGGCCTACGAGCAGTACTTC. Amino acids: CASSLSYHLLAGGRAYEQYF.

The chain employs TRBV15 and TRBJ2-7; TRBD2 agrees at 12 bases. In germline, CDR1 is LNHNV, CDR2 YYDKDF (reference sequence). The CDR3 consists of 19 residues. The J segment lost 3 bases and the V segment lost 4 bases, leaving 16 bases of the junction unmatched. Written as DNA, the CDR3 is TGTGCCACCAGCAACCCGGGGGCCCGAGGACTAGCGGGACTCTACGAGCAGTACTTC. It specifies CATSNPGARGLAGLYEQYF.

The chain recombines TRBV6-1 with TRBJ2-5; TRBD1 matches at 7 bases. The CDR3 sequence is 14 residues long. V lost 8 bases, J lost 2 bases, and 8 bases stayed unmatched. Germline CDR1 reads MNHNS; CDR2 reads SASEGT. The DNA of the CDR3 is TGTGCCAGCCTTGGGACAGTTCTACAAGAGACCCAGTACTTC. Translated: CASLGTVLQETQYF.

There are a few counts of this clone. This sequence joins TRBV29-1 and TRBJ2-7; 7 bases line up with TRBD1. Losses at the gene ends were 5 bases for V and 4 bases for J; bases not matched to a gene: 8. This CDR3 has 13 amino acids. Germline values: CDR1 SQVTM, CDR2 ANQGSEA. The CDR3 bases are TGCAGCGTTTCGACAGGGATCTCGTACGAGCAGTACTTC. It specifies CSVSTGISYEQYF.

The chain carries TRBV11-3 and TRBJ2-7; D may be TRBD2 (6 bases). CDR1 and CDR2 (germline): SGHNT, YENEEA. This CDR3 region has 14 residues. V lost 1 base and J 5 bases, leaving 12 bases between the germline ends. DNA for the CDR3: TGTGCCAGCAGCTTAGGGGGAGGTACCCACGAGCAGTACTTC. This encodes CASSLGGGTHEQYF.

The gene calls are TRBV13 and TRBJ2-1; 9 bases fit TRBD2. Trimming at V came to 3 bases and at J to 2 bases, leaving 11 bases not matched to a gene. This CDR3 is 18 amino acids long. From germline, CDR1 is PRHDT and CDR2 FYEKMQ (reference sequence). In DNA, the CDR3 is TGTGCCAGCAGCTTGCGGGTGGAGGCGGGAGGGCCCTACAATGAGCAGTTCTTC. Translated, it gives CASSLRVEAGGPYNEQFF. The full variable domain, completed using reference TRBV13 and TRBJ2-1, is AAGVIQSPRHLIKEKRETATLKCYPIPRHDTVYWYQQGPGQDPQFLISFYEKMQSDKGSIPDRFSAQQFSDYHSELNMSSLELGDSALYFCASSLRVEAGGPYNEQFFGPGTRLTVL.

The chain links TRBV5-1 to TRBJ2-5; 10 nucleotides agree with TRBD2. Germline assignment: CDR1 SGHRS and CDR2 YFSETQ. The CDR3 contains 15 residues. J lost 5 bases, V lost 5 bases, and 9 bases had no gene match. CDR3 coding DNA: TGCGCCAGCAGAGCTGGGACTAGCGTTTTGGAGACCCAGTACTTC. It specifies CASRAGTSVLETQYF. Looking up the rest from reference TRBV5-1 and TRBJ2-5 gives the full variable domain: KAGVTQTPRYLIKTRGQQVTLSCSPISGHRSVSWYQQTPGQGLQFLFEYFSETQRNKGNFPGRFSGRQFSNSRSEMNVSTLELGDSALYLCASRAGTSVLETQYFGPGTRLLVL.